This T cell receptor (beta chain) came from a study of T cell responses to AZD1222 COVID-19 vaccine. TCRdb keeps only in-frame clones here, not all; method: immunoSEQ multiplex PCR. The data contain 120,000 or so clones, over 75% of them singletons. CDR3 size: 13 residues. Trimming left V 2 bases short and J 6 bases short, with 10 bases between. CDR1 is SGHTA, CDR2 FQGNSA, per germline. This specimen consisted of peripheral blood, obtained on day 0 of AZD1222 vaccination. The chain couples TRBV7-2 to TRBJ1-1; perhaps TRBD1 as D (5 bases). The clonotype comes from an adult in good health. This CDR3 reads CASSLSRAAEAFF. In DNA, the CDR3 is TGTGCCAGCAGCTTAAGCAGGGCGGCTGAAGCTTTCTTT.